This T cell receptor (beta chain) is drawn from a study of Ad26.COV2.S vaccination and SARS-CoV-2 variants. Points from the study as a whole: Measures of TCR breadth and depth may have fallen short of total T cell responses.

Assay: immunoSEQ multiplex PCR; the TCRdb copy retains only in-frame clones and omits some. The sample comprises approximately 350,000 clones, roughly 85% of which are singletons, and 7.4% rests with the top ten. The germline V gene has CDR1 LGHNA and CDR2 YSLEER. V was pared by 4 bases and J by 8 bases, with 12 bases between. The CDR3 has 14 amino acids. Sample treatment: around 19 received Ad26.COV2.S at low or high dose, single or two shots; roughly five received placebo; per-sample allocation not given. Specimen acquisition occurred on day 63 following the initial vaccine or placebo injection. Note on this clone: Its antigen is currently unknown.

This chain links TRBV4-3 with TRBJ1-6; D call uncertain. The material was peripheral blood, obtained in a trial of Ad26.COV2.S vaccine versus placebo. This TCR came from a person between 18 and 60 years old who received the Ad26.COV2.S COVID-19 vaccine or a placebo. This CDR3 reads CASSPEGKDSPLHF. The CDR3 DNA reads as TGCGCCAGCAGCCCTGAAGGGAAAGATTCACCCCTCCACTTT.